What follows are 2 T cell receptor beta chains derived from one specimen sequenced in a study of PD-L1 blockade in urothelial cancer. TCRdb keeps only in-frame clones here, not all; method: immunoSEQ multiplex PCR. The table shows about 45,000 clones, with about nine tenths occurring only once. The source material was PBMCs, sampled around atezolizumab (anti-PD-L1) treatment. Receptors were obtained from an elderly man with urothelial cancer.

V usage is TRBV28 and J usage is TRBJ2-3; D is undetermined. CDR3 length: 14 amino acids. Germline lookup yields CDR1 MDHEN and CDR2 SYDVKM. V gave up 5 bases and J gave up 7 bases, with 16 bases separating them. In DNA form, the CDR3 reads TGTGCCAGCAGTGCGACTTCCTCCGGATATACGCAGTATTTT. Protein: CASSATSSGYTQYF.

This clone occurred once. The chain uses TRBV5-1 and TRBJ2-4; TRBD2 matches 10 bases. After removal of 4 bases from V and 0 bases from J, the junction contained 16 bases not matched to a gene. The germline V gene encodes CDR1 SGHRS and CDR2 YFSETQ. This CDR3 has 20 residues. Here the CDR3 reads CASSGGLTSGTGEAKNIQYF. As DNA, the CDR3 is TGCGCCAGCAGCGGGGGGCTTACTAGCGGGACCGGCGAAGCCAAAAACATTCAGTACTTC.